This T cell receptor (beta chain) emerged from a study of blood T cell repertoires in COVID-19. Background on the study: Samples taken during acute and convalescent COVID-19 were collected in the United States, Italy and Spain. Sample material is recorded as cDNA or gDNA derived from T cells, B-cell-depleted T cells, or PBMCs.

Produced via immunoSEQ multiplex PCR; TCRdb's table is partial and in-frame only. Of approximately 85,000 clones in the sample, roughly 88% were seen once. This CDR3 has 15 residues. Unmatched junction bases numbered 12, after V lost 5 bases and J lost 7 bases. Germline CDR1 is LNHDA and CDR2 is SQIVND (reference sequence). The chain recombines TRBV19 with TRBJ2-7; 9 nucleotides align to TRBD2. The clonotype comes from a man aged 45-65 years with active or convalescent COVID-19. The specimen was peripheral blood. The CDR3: CASSGLAGGINEQYF. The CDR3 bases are TGTGCCAGTAGTGGATTGGCGGGGGGGATAAATGAGCAGTACTTC.